This T cell receptor (beta chain) stems from a study of identical twins. TCRdb re-called the 5' RACE reads through MiXCR, storing one row per CDR3 protein. The data contain 500,000 to 700,000 distinct CDR3 sequences, roughly 6.6% of them singletons. Details on this clonotype: No antigen is known for it. This may arise from a read error, as a much more abundant clone is one base away.

Regarding the study as a whole: Invariant T cells like MAIT and iNKT could partly confound the zero-insertion analyses.

V was clipped by 2 bases and J by 6 bases; unmatched bases: 3. The germline CDR1 and CDR2 sequences are SNHLY and FYNNEI. There are 16 residues in the CDR3. The same sample was also used in a study of yellow fever vaccine responses in identical twins.

This chain uses TRBV2 with TRBJ2-2, with TRBD2 identical over 13 bases. The source material was PBMCs. This receptor was taken from a young woman in good health. The CDR3 DNA reads TGTGCCAGCAGTGAAACTAGCGGGGGGGTAGCCGGGGAGCTGTTTTTT. Translated: CASSETSGGVAGELFF.